These 28 T cell receptor beta chains share one sample of origin, sequenced in a study of post-analysis software for immune sequencing data. The antigens for these receptors are not known. The authors incorporated unique molecular identifiers into the TCR beta cDNA libraries. TCRdb used MiXCR to reprocess the PCR reads, holding one entry per CDR3 protein. This table holds approximately 460,000 distinct CDR3 sequences, under 55% found once. Study-wide findings and caveats: Controls had lower frequencies than patients of 4 or 5 TRBV segments, which included TRBV5-6, TRBV5-1 and TRBV20-1.

The sequenced material came from blood. The receptor source for this set is a girl aged 10-17 years with multiple sclerosis.

Points on this clonotype: Germline is not matched at one junction end, which may reflect a read error. The V gene is TRBV7-2, the J gene TRBJ2-1; 10 nucleotides line up with TRBD2. Germline CDR1 and CDR2: SGHTA and FQGNSA. The CDR3 length is 15 residues. The CDR3 bases are TGTGCTAGCAGCTTCGGAGCGGGGGGGCGTTATGAGCAGTTCTTC. Translated: CASSFGAGGRYEQFF.

V and J are TRBV29-1 and TRBJ2-5; possibly TRBD1 for D (6 bases). The CDR3 is 14 amino acids. V was cut by 5 bases and J by 9 bases, with 22 bases left in between. Per the germline V gene, CDR1 is SQVTM and CDR2 is ANQGSEA. The CDR3 spells CSVMSGAHEEAQYF. DNA for the CDR3: TGCAGCGTTATGTCAGGGGCGCATGAGGAGGCCCAGTACTTC.

This clonotype was seen a few times. The V and J genes are TRBV6-5 and TRBJ1-4, with TRBD1 matching over 7 bases. J lost 4 bases, V lost 5 bases, and 4 bases had no gene match. Germline V gene data show CDR1 as MNHEY and CDR2 as SVGAGI. There are 14 residues in the CDR3. CDR3 loop: CASSTQGNNEKLFF. The CDR3 nucleotides are TGTGCCAGCAGTACACAGGGGAATAATGAAAAACTGTTTTTT.

V usage is TRBV10-3 and J usage is TRBJ2-7, with 7 nucleotides matching TRBD2. The J segment lost 2 bases and the V segment lost 4 bases, leaving 2 bases of the junction unmatched. The germline gives CDR1 ENHRY, CDR2 SYGVKD. The CDR3 covers 13 residues. The CDR3 here is CAISAGGTYEQYF. The CDR3 DNA follows: TGTGCCATCAGTGCGGGGGGAACCTACGAGCAGTACTTC.

This clonotype was seen only a few times. The V and J genes are TRBV5-1 and TRBJ2-7, with D possibly TRBD1 on 5 matching bases. The V gene's germline CDR1 is SGHRS and CDR2 YFSETQ. The CDR3 is 13 amino acids. The ends were cut back, 3 bases at V and 0 bases at J, with 7 bases in the middle. As DNA, the CDR3 is TGCGCCAGCAGCTCAGGGATCTCCTACGAGCAGTACTTC. The encoded protein is CASSSGISYEQYF.

The rearrangement links TRBV12-3 or TRBV12-4 to TRBJ2-7, with TRBD2 identical over 13 bases. The J call may be faulty, since TRBJ2-4 better matches the DNA end. CDR3 length: 15 residues. The CDR3 loop reads CASTGTSGMGNIQYF. The CDR3, as DNA: TGTGCCAGCACCGGGACTAGCGGGATGGGTAACATTCAGTACTTC.

The chain employs TRBV6-2 or TRBV6-3 and TRBJ1-2; weak D call: TRBD1 (6 bases). Trimming took off 0 bases at V and 12 bases at J, with 17 bases between the two ends. The CDR3 extends over 14 amino acids. In germline, CDR1 is MNHEY, CDR2 SVGEGT. This chain's CDR3 is CASSYSKAGRGNTF. The DNA of the CDR3 is TGTGCCAGCAGTTACTCGAAGGCCGGCAGGGGAAACACCTTC.

This clonotype has more than one count but fewer than ten. The junction departs from the called germline gene at one end, perhaps through a read error. The chain links TRBV20-1 to TRBJ2-1; possibly TRBD1 or TRBD2 for D (5 bases each). There are 13 residues in the CDR3. Germline V gene sequence: CDR1 DFQATT, CDR2 SNEGSKA (reference sequence). The CDR3 DNA is TGCAGTGCTCGAGAGGGTCAGGGCAATGAGCAGTTCTTC. Its protein is CSAREGQGNEQFF.

This clonotype was detected only a few times. This sequence joins TRBV25-1 and TRBJ2-1; D perhaps matches TRBD2 (5 bases). With 4 bases removed from V and 10 bases from J, the gap between germline ends came to 20 bases. The germline CDR1 and CDR2 sequences are MGHDK and SYGVNS. This CDR3 is 15 amino acids long. The CDR3 loop reads CASSALGIAISEQFF. CDR3 sequence (DNA): TGTGCCAGCAGTGCGTTGGGGATAGCGATTTCAGAGCAGTTCTTC.

In this sample, this clonotype turned up many times. This sequence joins TRBV29-1 and TRBJ2-5, with D maybe TRBD1 (5 bases). The CDR3 loop spans 13 amino acids. V lost 4 bases to trimming and J lost 1 base, with 10 bases between them. Per the germline V gene, CDR1 is SQVTM and CDR2 is ANQGSEA. CDR3 residues: CSVASRVQETQYF. CDR3 nucleotides: TGCAGCGTTGCCAGCAGGGTCCAAGAGACCCAGTACTTC. Full variable domain (missing parts from reference TRBV29-1 and TRBJ2-5): SAVISQKPSRDICQRGTSLTIQCQVDSQVTMMFWYRQQPGQSLTLIATANQGSEATYESGFVIDKFPISRPNLTFSTLTVSNMSPEDSSIYLCSVASRVQETQYFGPGTRLLVL.

DNA of the CDR3: TGTGCCAGCAGTTTCCAGGGGATCCAAGAGACCCAGTACTTC. Residues: CASSFQGIQETQYF. The chain employs TRBV28 and TRBJ2-5, with D perhaps TRBD1 (6 bases). V was clipped by 3 bases and J by 1 base, with 9 bases between them. CDR1 is MDHEN, CDR2 SYDVKM, per germline. The length of the CDR3 is 14 residues. Full variable domain (rest looked up from reference TRBV28 and TRBJ2-5): DVKVTQSSRYLVKRTGEKVFLECVQDMDHENMFWYRQDPGLGLRLIYFSYDVKMKEKGDIPEGYSVSREKKERFSLILESASTNQTSMYLCASSFQGIQETQYFGPGTRLLVL.

The chain links TRBV20-1 to TRBJ2-1; the D gene is possibly TRBD2 (6 bases). V was cut by 4 bases and J by 2 bases, with 12 bases left in between. Germline assignment: CDR1 DFQATT and CDR2 SNEGSKA (reference sequence). The CDR3 covers 14 residues. CDR3 amino acids: CSAKSGGPYNEQFF. DNA of the CDR3: TGCAGTGCTAAAAGCGGAGGGCCCTACAATGAGCAGTTCTTC.

The gene calls are TRBV14 and TRBJ2-1, with a tentative D call TRBD2 (6 bases). This CDR3 region has 15 residues. Trimming stripped 4 bases from V and 7 bases from J, with 17 bases between. CDR1 SGHDN and CDR2 FVKESK come from the germline V gene. CDR3 loop: CASSPRGPQLNEQFF. CDR3 in DNA: TGTGCCAGCAGCCCGCGGGGCCCCCAGTTGAATGAGCAGTTCTTC. The full variable domain, completed using reference TRBV14 and TRBJ2-1, is EAGVTQFPSHSVIEKGQTVTLRCDPISGHDNLYWYRRVMGKEIKFLLHFVKESKQDESGMPNNRFLAERTGGTYSTLKVQPAELEDSGVYFCASSPRGPQLNEQFFGPGTRLTVL.

V usage is TRBV28 and J usage is TRBJ1-6; no reliable D call. Germline CDR1 is MDHEN and CDR2 is SYDVKM. This CDR3 contains 14 residues. V was trimmed by 6 bases and J by 12 bases, leaving 18 bases between them. CDR3 residues: CASSLWTGPGPLHF. DNA for the CDR3: TGTGCCAGCAGCCTATGGACGGGTCCGGGACCCCTCCACTTT.

This sequence joins TRBV5-6 and TRBJ2-1, with a tentative D call TRBD2 (5 bases). Germline V gives CDR1 SGHDT, CDR2 YYEEEE. Trimming left V 7 bases short and J 15 bases short, with 20 bases between. This CDR3 has 12 residues. The CDR3 DNA reads TGTGCCAGCCCCATCGTCCAGACCGGAGGGTTCTTC. Its protein product is CASPIVQTGGFF.

V is TRBV12-3 or TRBV12-4 and J is TRBJ1-5, with D maybe TRBD1 (6 bases). This CDR3 spans 16 amino acids. Trimming removed 5 bases at V and 3 bases at J, with 17 bases between. Here the CDR3 DNA reads TGTGCCAGCAGTGGGAAAGGACAGTCTTCCAATCAGCCCCAGCATTTT. This translates into CASSGKGQSSNQPQHF.

This rearrangement joins TRBV29-1 to TRBJ1-2; D is undetermined. The germline V gene encodes CDR1 SQVTM and CDR2 ANQGSEA. V was cut by 6 bases and J by 4 bases, with 15 bases left in between. This CDR3 spans 13 amino acids. CDR3 coding DNA: TGCAGCGTGGCTTTGCGCCTGGGCTATGGCTACACCTTC. Translating it yields CSVALRLGYGYTF.

There are a few counts of this clonotype. The chain employs TRBV9 and TRBJ2-5, with TRBD2 matching 9 bases. V lost 4 bases and J lost 5; bases outside the gene matches: 15. Germline CDR1 and CDR2: SGDLS and YYNGEE. This CDR3 spans 17 amino acids. The CDR3 coding sequence is TGTGCCAGCAGCCCTGGGGTGTGGCGGGAGGGCCGTGAGACCCAGTACTTC. Translating gives CASSPGVWREGRETQYF.

The V and J genes are TRBV12-3 or TRBV12-4 and TRBJ2-1; 7 positions match TRBD1. The ends lost 5 bases at V and 4 bases at J; junction bases unmatched: 11. The CDR3 has 16 amino acids. As DNA, the CDR3 is TGTGCCAGCAGTCCCCAAGGCAGGGGGTCGTACAATGAGCAGTTCTTC. This sequence encodes CASSPQGRGSYNEQFF.

This clonotype was observed a few times. The chain carries TRBV20-1 and TRBJ2-7, with 9 nucleotides matching TRBD1. CDR3 length equals 14 residues. With V trimmed by 6 bases and J by 0 bases, 6 bases remained unmatched. Germline CDR1 is DFQATT and CDR2 is SNEGSKA (reference sequence). CDR3 loop: CSATRQGVSYEQYF. The CDR3 coding sequence is TGCAGTGCGACCCGACAGGGGGTCTCCTACGAGCAGTACTTC.

This clonotype was recorded once. V is TRBV27 and J is TRBJ2-3; TRBD2 aligns across 11 bases. This CDR3 comprises 16 residues. Trimming took 6 bases from V and 2 from J; bases not matched to a gene: 7. CDR1 is MNHEY and CDR2 is SMNVEV in the germline V gene (reference sequence). The CDR3: CASRPSGRLYTDTQYF. CDR3 DNA sequence: TGTGCCAGCAGACCTAGCGGGAGGCTCTACACAGATACGCAGTATTTT.

This clonotype was counted between two and nine times. CDR3 sequence (DNA): TGTGCCAGCACCGGAAGGGGTAACACTGAAGCTTTCTTT. Translating it yields CASTGRGNTEAFF. The chain has TRBV6-1 and TRBJ1-1; the D gene is possibly TRBD1 (5 bases). CDR1 and CDR2 (germline): MNHNS, SASEGT. This CDR3 has 13 amino acids. V lost 7 bases and J lost 2, with 11 bases in between.

The chain has TRBV7-2 and TRBJ1-1; D is ambiguous. CDR1 is SGHTA, CDR2 FQGNSA, per germline. The CDR3 totals 14 residues. Trimming took off 3 bases at V and 4 bases at J, with 12 bases between the two ends. The CDR3 loop is CASSFGREPTEAFF. DNA for the CDR3: TGTGCCAGCAGCTTCGGGAGGGAACCCACTGAAGCTTTCTTT.

This clonotype came up a few times. CDR3 nucleotides: TGCAGCGTTGGCGGGAGGGCCGCGAATACGCAGTATTTT. Translated: CSVGGRAANTQYF. The V call is TRBV29-1, the J call TRBJ2-3; 9 positions match TRBD2. Germline V gene sequence: CDR1 SQVTM, CDR2 ANQGSEA. V lost 4 bases to trimming and J lost 7 bases; unmatched junction nucleotides: 6. CDR3 length: 13 amino acids.

The chain combines TRBV2 with TRBJ1-5; no firm D call. CDR3 size: 13 residues. Per the germline V gene, CDR1 is SNHLY and CDR2 is FYNNEI. V lost 1 base and J lost 2, with 3 bases in between. The CDR3 DNA reads TGTGCCAGCAGTGAAGAGGGCAATCAGCCCCAGCATTTT. Protein: CASSEEGNQPQHF.

This clonotype was picked up a small number of times. The chain combines TRBV29-1 with TRBJ2-7, with 8 bases aligning to TRBD1. Trimming at V came to 7 bases and at J to 3 bases, leaving 5 bases not matched to a gene. Germline CDR1 SQVTM, CDR2 ANQGSEA. This CDR3 spans 12 amino acids. This chain's CDR3 is CSARGQDYEQYF. The DNA of the CDR3 is TGCAGCGCTCGGGGACAGGACTACGAGCAGTACTTC.

A few counts support this clonotype. The junction departs from germline at one end; a sequencing error may be responsible. Written as DNA, the CDR3 is TGCAGTGCTTTAGATGGGACTTCCTTCGAGCAGTACTTC. It specifies CSALDGTSFEQYF. V and J are TRBV20-1 and TRBJ2-7; D may be TRBD2 (6 bases). Germline V gene sequence: CDR1 DFQATT, CDR2 SNEGSKA (reference sequence). The CDR3 has 13 amino acids.

This clonotype was counted only a few times. The V and J genes are TRBV7-9 and TRBJ2-5; TRBD1 agrees at 10 bases. Per the germline V gene, CDR1 is SEHNR and CDR2 is FQNEAQ (reference sequence). V gave up 0 bases and J gave up 3 bases; unmatched junction bases: 1. The length of the CDR3 is 15 residues. The chain's CDR3 is CASSLAGTGEETQYF. In nucleotides, the CDR3 is TGTGCCAGCAGCTTAGCGGGGACAGGGGAAGAGACCCAGTACTTC.